The 13 T cell receptor beta chains listed next were all sequenced from one sample in a study of PD-1 blockade in classical Hodgkin lymphoma. The time point: cycle 4 day 1 (C4D1), after 6 weeks of nivolumab. In every patient, relapse followed autologous stem cell transplantation, while exposure to brentuximab vedotin differed. The data were produced by immunoSEQ multiplex PCR, yet TCRdb's version contains in-frame clones alone and is incomplete. This table has several thousand clones, about 80% appearing once. Sequencing used peripheral blood mononuclear cells (PBMCs), obtained before the fourth cycle of nivolumab. These receptor sequences come from a human donor with classical Hodgkin lymphoma.

The table lists this clone with a few counts. The genes are TRBV9 and TRBJ1-2; 10 bases map to TRBD1. Trimming removed 4 bases from V and 12 bases from J; junction bases left unmatched: 12. The CDR3 runs 14 residues. Germline V gene data show CDR1 as SGDLS and CDR2 as YYNGEE. The CDR3 DNA follows: TGTGCCAGCAGCTCACAGGGACAGGGGCCCGCTGACACCTTC. As protein: CASSSQGQGPADTF.

The V and J genes are TRBV14 and TRBJ2-2; TRBD2 aligns across 7 bases. The CDR3 contains 18 residues. V gave up 0 bases and J gave up 5 bases; unmatched junction bases: 12. Germline V gene sequence: CDR1 SGHDN, CDR2 FVKESK. CDR3 sequence (DNA): TGTGCCAGCAGCCAAGACCGCGGGGCGGGGGTGATGACCGGGGAGCTGTTTTTT. Residues: CASSQDRGAGVMTGELFF. The variable domain in full, with the rest retrieved from reference TRBV14 and TRBJ2-2, is EAGVTQFPSHSVIEKGQTVTLRCDPISGHDNLYWYRRVMGKEIKFLLHFVKESKQDESGMPNNRFLAERTGGTYSTLKVQPAELEDSGVYFCASSQDRGAGVMTGELFFGEGSRLTVL.

The rearrangement uses TRBV10-2 and TRBJ1-6, with D maybe TRBD1 (5 bases). V was pared by 6 bases and J by 5 bases, with 11 bases between. The V gene's germline CDR1 is WSHSY and CDR2 SAAADI. The CDR3 consists of 14 residues. The CDR3 DNA sequence: TGCGCCAGCAGCAGACAGCCCGATAATTCACCCCTCCACTTT. It is translated as CASSRQPDNSPLHF.

This sequence joins TRBV5-6 and TRBJ2-4, with a possible D match to TRBD1 (6 bases). The CDR3 has 18 residues. V lost 6 bases and J 1 base, leaving 23 bases between the germline ends. From germline, CDR1 is SGHDT and CDR2 YYEEEE. CDR3: CASTYRDTTSSAKNIQYF. For the CDR3, the DNA is TGTGCCAGCACCTATCGGGACACGACTTCATCGGCCAAAAACATTCAGTACTTC.

The chain couples TRBV7-9 to TRBJ2-2, with 9 bases identical to TRBD2. Per germline, CDR1 SEHNR and CDR2 FQNEAQ (reference sequence). The length of the CDR3 is 16 residues. The junction had 8 bases not matched to a gene; V was cut back by 6 bases and J by 3 bases. In DNA, the CDR3 is TGTGCCAGCAGATCCTTGGGACTAGCAGACACCGGGGAGCTGTTTTTT. Translated: CASRSLGLADTGELFF.

The J gene is TRBJ2-5, the V gene TRBV5-6; D gene ambiguous. There are 16 residues in the CDR3. V was clipped by 0 bases and J by 1 base, with 13 bases between them. Germline assignment: CDR1 SGHDT and CDR2 YYEEEE. The CDR3 protein is CASSLVAGISQETQYF. For the CDR3, the DNA is TGTGCCAGCAGCTTGGTGGCTGGCATCTCCCAAGAGACCCAGTACTTC.

In its sample, this clone was seen a few times. V is TRBV6-5 and J is TRBJ1-5, with no clear D. V lost 7 bases to trimming and J lost 7 bases, with 17 bases between them. CDR1 is MNHEY and CDR2 is SVGAGI in the germline V gene. This CDR3 spans 14 amino acids. In nucleotides, the CDR3 is TGTGCCAGCAAAGGGCTTTCCGCAGCCCAGCCCCAGCATTTT. Encoded protein: CASKGLSAAQPQHF.

In its sample, this clone was seen a few times. For the CDR3, the DNA is TGTGCCAGTAGTTCAAGACCGGGACAGGGTTTAAGTACGCAGTATTTT. This translates into CASSSRPGQGLSTQYF. This chain joins TRBV19 and TRBJ2-3; 9 nucleotides align to TRBD1. The germline V gene has CDR1 LNHDA and CDR2 SQIVND (reference sequence). With 5 bases clipped from V and 8 bases from J, the junction kept 14 bases outside the gene matches. The CDR3 consists of 16 residues.

The chain has TRBV18 and TRBJ2-7; D remains ambiguous. Between the trimmed V and J ends, which lost 3 bases and 2 bases, there was a span of 8 bases. There are 13 residues in the CDR3. Germline V gives CDR1 KGHSH, CDR2 LQKENI. CDR3 sequence (DNA): TGTGCCAGCTCACCCTTTTATACCTACGAGCAGTACTTC. Its translation: CASSPFYTYEQYF.

The rearrangement uses TRBV10-2 and TRBJ1-6; TRBD1 matches 12 bases. The CDR3 has 17 amino acids. Looked up from germline, CDR1 is WSHSY and CDR2 is SAAADI. Trimming cost V 8 bases and J 6 bases; bases outside gene matches: 11. In nucleotides, the CDR3 is TGCGCCAGCTCGGGGACAGGGGGCGTTGGGCCTAATTCACCCCTCCACTTT. Its translation: CASSGTGGVGPNSPLHF.

This rearrangement joins TRBV28 to TRBJ1-1; D gene unclear. The CDR3 spans 13 residues. The germline gives CDR1 MDHEN, CDR2 SYDVKM. Deletions cut 6 bases from V and 4 bases from J, with 12 bases between. The DNA of the CDR3 is TGTGCCAGCAGCCCCCCGCCGGGCACTGAAGCTTTCTTT. Protein: CASSPPPGTEAFF.

A remark on this clone: Additional DNA sequences in this sample encode the identical CDR3. V gene TRBV28 combines with J gene TRBJ2-1, with D possibly called TRBD1 or TRBD2 (5 bases each). The germline V gene encodes CDR1 MDHEN and CDR2 SYDVKM. The CDR3 has 14 residues. Trimming cost V 4 bases and J 4 bases, with 11 bases left between them. The CDR3 protein is CASSSPGRYNEQFF. CDR3 in DNA: TGTGCCAGCAGTTCCCCGGGGCGATACAATGAGCAGTTCTTC.

The CDR3 reads CASSNRQGKRELFF. The CDR3 DNA reads as TGTGCCAGCAGTAACAGACAGGGGAAAAGGGAGCTGTTTTTT. The chain employs TRBV6-6 and TRBJ2-2, with 8 positions matching TRBD1. The CDR3 totals 14 residues. The germline V gene has CDR1 MNHNY and CDR2 SVGAGI (reference sequence). V trimming: 5 bases; J trimming: 9 bases; junction bases outside the gene matches: 8.